These 15 T cell receptor beta chains came from one sample sequenced in a study of blood T cell repertoires in COVID-19. The repertoire was sequenced with immunoSEQ multiplex PCR; TCRdb's copy has only in-frame clones and lacks some. This sample yields about 140,000 clones, of which 65% to 80% are seen a single time; about 12% belongs to the top ten. The sequenced sample was peripheral blood. Source of these receptors: a man aged 80 or over with acute or convalescent COVID-19.

This clone has only one observation. The chain uses TRBV7-9 and TRBJ1-1; D possibly corresponds to TRBD1 (5 bases). CDR3 length: 16 residues. The V and J ends lost 5 bases and 3 bases respectively, with 19 bases between them. The germline V gene encodes CDR1 SEHNR and CDR2 FQNEAQ (reference sequence). The CDR3 sequence: CASSADMGLWDTEAFF. CDR3 in DNA: TGTGCCAGCAGCGCCGACATGGGGCTTTGGGACACTGAAGCTTTCTTT.

The V and J genes are TRBV19 and TRBJ1-1, with D unclear. Deletions cut 3 bases from V and 4 bases from J, with 12 bases between. This CDR3 region has 14 residues. Germline V gene data show CDR1 as LNHDA and CDR2 as SQIVND (reference sequence). CDR3 protein: CASSIAGTVTEAFF. As DNA, the CDR3 is TGTGCCAGTAGTATCGCAGGCACGGTCACTGAAGCTTTCTTT.

The rearrangement joins TRBV18 to TRBJ1-1; TRBD1 aligns across 9 bases. This CDR3 is 17 amino acids long. Germline V CDR1 and CDR2: KGHSH, LQKENI. The trim removed 3 bases at V and 1 base at J, leaving 9 bases unmatched. CDR3 DNA: TGTGCCAGCTCACCCGAACGGACAGGGGCGGGGAACACTGAAGCTTTCTTT. This translates into CASSPERTGAGNTEAFF.

The chain has TRBV7-2 and TRBJ2-6; 7 bases agree with TRBD2. This CDR3 region has 16 residues. Germline CDR1 SGHTA, CDR2 FQGNSA. V shed 7 bases, J shed 0 bases, and the junction held 6 bases outside the gene matches. In DNA form, the CDR3 reads TGTGCCAGCAACAATCCGGGGGGCTCTGGGGCCAACGTCCTGACTTTC. It encodes CASNNPGGSGANVLTF.

The CDR3 nucleotides read TGTGCCAGCAGCCCCCAACCAGGGTCTTACCAGCCCCAGCATTTT. Its translation: CASSPQPGSYQPQHF. This chain connects TRBV7-3 to TRBJ1-5, with a possible D match to TRBD1 (5 bases). Trimming removed 5 bases at V and 7 bases at J, with 18 bases between. This CDR3 has 15 residues. Looked up from germline, CDR1 is SGHTA and CDR2 is FQGTGA.

The gene calls are TRBV24-1 and TRBJ2-7, with D perhaps matching TRBD2 (7 bases). The CDR3 covers 16 residues. The V gene's germline CDR1 is KGHDR and CDR2 SFDVKD. Trimming took off 4 bases at V and 2 bases at J, with 17 bases between the two ends. In DNA, the CDR3 is TGTGCCACCAGTGACTCCACTGGAGGGGGGGCCTACGAGCAGTACTTC. Its protein is CATSDSTGGGAYEQYF.

The chain has TRBV5-1 and TRBJ1-1; D is perhaps TRBD1 (6 bases). Germline V gene lookup returns CDR1 SGHRS and CDR2 YFSETQ. This CDR3 spans 15 amino acids. The ends were cut back, 2 bases at V and 1 base at J, with 12 bases in the middle. The CDR3 DNA reads TGCGCCAGCAGCTTTTTAGCAGGGGCGAACACTGAAGCTTTCTTT. It yields the protein CASSFLAGANTEAFF. Variable domain in full (rest from reference TRBV5-1 and TRBJ1-1): KAGVTQTPRYLIKTRGQQVTLSCSPISGHRSVSWYQQTPGQGLQFLFEYFSETQRNKGNFPGRFSGRQFSNSRSEMNVSTLELGDSALYLCASSFLAGANTEAFFGQGTRLTVV.

The chain couples TRBV7-3 to TRBJ1-2, with a tentative D call TRBD1 (6 bases). Germline V lookup: CDR1 SGHTA, CDR2 FQGTGA. V gave up 5 bases and J gave up 4 bases, with 11 bases separating them. This CDR3 is built from 13 residues. DNA for the CDR3: TGTGCCAGCAGCCCAGGGGAGACCTATGGCTACACCTTC. It is translated as CASSPGETYGYTF.

This chain connects TRBV5-6 to TRBJ2-7; 9 bases align to TRBD1. V shed 3 bases and J 5 bases; nucleotides not matched to a gene: 0. Germline CDR1 SGHDT, CDR2 YYEEEE. The length of the CDR3 is 12 residues. Written as DNA, the CDR3 is TGTGCCAGCAGCTGGGACAGGGACGAGCAGTACTTC. The encoded protein is CASSWDRDEQYF.

This chain links TRBV6-5 with TRBJ2-7; D is undetermined. The CDR3 consists of 14 residues. The ends were cut back, 2 bases at V and 6 bases at J, with 14 bases in the middle. Germline CDR1 MNHEY, CDR2 SVGAGI. CDR3: CASSYRQSGIEQYF. Written as DNA, the CDR3 is TGTGCCAGCAGTTACAGGCAGTCGGGTATCGAGCAGTACTTC.

The J gene is TRBJ2-7, the V gene TRBV7-2, with 8 bases that match TRBD1. The germline V gene encodes CDR1 SGHTA and CDR2 FQGNSA. The junction had 2 bases not matched to a gene; V was cut back by 3 bases and J by 1 base. The CDR3 totals 14 residues. The CDR3 nucleotides read TGTGCCAGCAGCTTTGACAGGGGATCCTACGAGCAGTACTTC. This sequence encodes CASSFDRGSYEQYF.

The V gene is TRBV7-8, the J gene TRBJ1-6; 10 bases agree with TRBD1. Germline lookup yields CDR1 SGHVS and CDR2 FQNEAQ. The length of the CDR3 is 15 residues. V lost 6 bases to trimming and J lost 10 bases; unmatched junction nucleotides: 9. The CDR3 reads CASSQTGTGVSPLHF. The CDR3 DNA sequence: TGTGCCAGCAGTCAGACCGGGACAGGGGTATCACCCCTCCACTTT.

This clone was detected once. In DNA form, the CDR3 reads TGTGCCAGTAGTATAGTGCTAGCGGGCGATGAGCAGTTCTTC. Residues: CASSIVLAGDEQFF. The V gene is TRBV19, the J gene TRBJ2-1; TRBD2 matches 8 bases. V gave up 1 base and J gave up 8 bases; unmatched junction bases: 4. Germline loops: CDR1 LNHDA, CDR2 SQIVND (reference sequence). This CDR3 has 14 amino acids.

The chain combines TRBV5-8 with TRBJ1-5, with no clear D. The CDR3 is made up of 15 amino acids. V lost 3 bases, J lost 2 bases, and 12 bases lay in between. The V gene's germline CDR1 is SGHTS and CDR2 YDEGEE. CDR3 coding DNA: TGTGCCAGCAGCTCCCGAGTGATCGGCAATCAGCCCCAGCATTTT. Amino acid sequence: CASSSRVIGNQPQHF.

The chain is built from TRBV10-3 and TRBJ2-7; TRBD2 might be the D (6 bases). This CDR3 region has 12 residues. V was clipped by 3 bases and J by 6 bases, with 9 bases between them. Germline CDR1 and CDR2: ENHRY and SYGVKD. DNA for the CDR3: TGTGCCATCAGTGAACGGGGGATCGAGCAGTACTTC. It translates to CAISERGIEQYF.